This TCR beta chain was obtained from a study of T-cell memory formation after mild COVID-19. Study-level findings and limits: Detection of some responders pre-infection suggested pre-existing cross-reactive memory T cells participated.

This clonotype was counted a few times. As yet, its antigen is unknown. The V gene lost 0 bases and the J gene lost 10 bases, with 5 bases spanning the gap. Germline V gives CDR1 KGHDR, CDR2 SFDVKD. The CDR3 length is 12 residues. 5'RACE with constant-segment primers built TCRalpha and TCRbeta cDNA libraries with UMIs. In TCRdb, the 5' RACE reads were re-called with MiXCR into one record per CDR3 protein. The sample has around 320,000 distinct CDR3 sequences; 25% to 30% are singletons. The chain employs TRBV24-1 and TRBJ1-4, with D uncertain. This receptor was obtained from an adult woman who had mild COVID-19 (a few samples of this study predate the infection). Cell type and time point are not known. What was sequenced was PBMCs or a T cell subset sorted from them (not recorded which). The CDR3 sequence: CATSDLAGKLFF. The CDR3 DNA is TGTGCCACCAGTGATTTGGCCGGAAAACTGTTTTTT.